Sequencing of this T cell receptor beta chain was carried out in a study of cytotoxic CD8 clonotypes in ibrutinib-treated CLL. Across the study: On average, each sample had a few hundred thousand productive templates and almost 95,000 productive rearrangements. Study-wide points: Clonotypes that were public were uncommon, and they contracted or stayed stable on treatment. Patients had baseline clonality above age-matched healthy donors, and this clonality moved with circulating CD8+ T-cell counts.

Here immunoSEQ multiplex PCR was the method, and the copy in TCRdb shows in-frame clones only, minus some. There are some 160,000 clones in the sample; around 84% occur only once, and roughly 1.9% lies in the top ten. The germline V gene encodes CDR1 SGHNT and CDR2 YENEEA. The CDR3 has 13 residues. Trimming shortened V by 0 bases and J by 4 bases, and 6 bases separated the two germline ends. As input for TCR beta libraries, around 2 micrograms of genomic DNA came from cryopreserved PBMCs. This clone was picked up a small number of times. The antigen is unknown. Sequencing was performed on PBMCs, taken after 12 months of ibrutinib treatment. This TCR was sampled from a human donor with chronic lymphocytic leukemia. The chain combines TRBV11-3 with TRBJ1-1; no clear D. CDR3 region: CASSLEVGTEAFF. The CDR3 bases are TGTGCCAGCAGCTTAGAGGTGGGCACTGAAGCTTTCTTT.